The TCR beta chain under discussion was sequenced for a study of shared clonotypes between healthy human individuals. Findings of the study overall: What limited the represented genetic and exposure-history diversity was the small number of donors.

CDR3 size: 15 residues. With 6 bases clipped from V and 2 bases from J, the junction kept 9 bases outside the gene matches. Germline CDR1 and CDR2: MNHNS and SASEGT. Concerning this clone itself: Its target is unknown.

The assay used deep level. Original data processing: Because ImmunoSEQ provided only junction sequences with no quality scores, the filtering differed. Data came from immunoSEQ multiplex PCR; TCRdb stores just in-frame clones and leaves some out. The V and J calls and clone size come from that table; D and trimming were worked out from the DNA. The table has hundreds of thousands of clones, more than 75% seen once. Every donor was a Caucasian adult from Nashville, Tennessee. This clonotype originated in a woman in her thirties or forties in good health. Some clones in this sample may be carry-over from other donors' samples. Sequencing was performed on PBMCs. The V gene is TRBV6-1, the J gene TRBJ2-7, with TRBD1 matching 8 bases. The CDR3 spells CASSAAGTGPYEQYF. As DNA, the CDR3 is TGTGCCAGCAGCGCCGCTGGGACAGGTCCCTACGAGCAGTACTTC.